The 15 T cell receptor beta chains below come from one sample, sequenced in a study of early T cells in non-severe SARS-CoV-2 infection. TCRdb reprocessed the 5' RACE reads via MiXCR and lists one record per CDR3 protein. The sample has around 99,000 distinct CDR3 sequences, around 10% seen once. The sample was whole blood. The receptors originated from an adult who was a healthcare worker with PCR-confirmed SARS-CoV-2 infection or an uninfected control (not recorded which).

In its sample, this clonotype was seen many times. The chain combines TRBV9 with TRBJ2-2, with unresolved D. The CDR3 has 13 residues. V lost 0 bases and J lost 5, with 5 bases in between. Germline CDR1 is SGDLS and CDR2 is YYNGEE. This chain's CDR3 is CASSVEGTGELFF. CDR3 nucleotide sequence: TGTGCCAGCAGCGTAGAAGGGACCGGGGAGCTGTTTTTT.

This clonotype was seen more than once but under ten times. In DNA, the CDR3 is TGCAGTGCTAGAGGCGGGGGAGACAATGAGCAGTTCTTC. Its translation: CSARGGGDNEQFF. This chain joins TRBV20-1 and TRBJ2-1, with 7 bases identical to TRBD2. The CDR3 contains 13 residues. Germline V gene lookup returns CDR1 DFQATT and CDR2 SNEGSKA (reference sequence). J was trimmed by 5 bases and V by 1 base; bases with no gene match: 2.

This clonotype was seen repeatedly, ten times or more. The CDR3 nucleotides read TGTGCCAGCACCCTCAGAGGGGTCTCGGAGACCCAGTACTTC. It translates to CASTLRGVSETQYF. The J gene is TRBJ2-5, the V gene TRBV12-3 or TRBV12-4; D may match TRBD1 or TRBD2 (5 bases each). This CDR3 has 14 residues. V dropped 7 bases and J dropped 5 bases, with 17 bases sitting between them.

This clonotype was recorded many times. This sequence joins TRBV7-9 and TRBJ2-2, with unresolved D. This CDR3 comprises 14 residues. The germline CDR1 and CDR2 sequences are SEHNR and FQNEAQ (reference sequence). Trimming took 4 bases from V and 9 from J, leaving 15 bases between them. The chain's CDR3 is CASSSRDRLWELFF. The CDR3 DNA reads TGTGCCAGCAGCTCCAGAGACCGGTTATGGGAGCTGTTTTTT.

The chain carries TRBV2 and TRBJ1-5; D possibly corresponds to TRBD1 (5 bases). Trimming shortened V by 9 bases and J by 0 bases, and 12 bases separated the two germline ends. The germline CDR1 and CDR2 sequences are SNHLY and FYNNEI. This CDR3 contains 14 residues. The chain's CDR3 is CASMRGNSNQPQHF. The CDR3, as DNA: TGTGCCAGTATGCGGGGGAATAGCAATCAGCCCCAGCATTTT. The full variable domain, rest sourced from reference TRBV2 and TRBJ1-5, is EPEVTQTPSHQVTQMGQEVILRCVPISNHLYFYWYRQILGQKVEFLVSFYNNEISEKSEIFDDQFSVERPDGSNFTLKIRSTKLEDSAMYFCASMRGNSNQPQHFGDGTRLSIL.

In its sample, this clonotype was seen many times. The rearrangement links TRBV19 to TRBJ2-1; D could derive from TRBD1 or TRBD2 (6 bases each). Trimming cost V 3 bases and J 0 bases, with 12 bases left between them. The CDR3 runs 16 residues. Germline CDR1 and CDR2: LNHDA and SQIVND (reference sequence). CDR3 nucleotide sequence: TGTGCCAGTAGTATGAGGGGGGCGATCTCCTACAATGAGCAGTTCTTC. Translating gives CASSMRGAISYNEQFF. Looking up the rest from reference TRBV19 and TRBJ2-1 gives the full variable domain: DGGITQSPKYLFRKEGQNVTLSCEQNLNHDAMYWYRQDPGQGLRLIYYSQIVNDFQKGDIAEGYSVSREKKESFPLTVTSAQKNPTAFYLCASSMRGAISYNEQFFGPGTRLTVL.

This clonotype appeared once. This sequence joins TRBV28 and TRBJ1-4; possibly TRBD1 for D (6 bases). This CDR3 region has 13 residues. Trimming pared 10 bases from V and 3 bases from J, leaving 12 bases between. CDR1 MDHEN and CDR2 SYDVKM come from the germline V gene. CDR3 DNA sequence: TGTGCCACCAGGCGGGGGCCTAATGAAAAACTGTTTTTT. Translating gives CATRRGPNEKLFF. Full variable domain (missing parts from reference TRBV28 and TRBJ1-4): DVKVTQSSRYLVKRTGEKVFLECVQDMDHENMFWYRQDPGLGLRLIYFSYDVKMKEKGDIPEGYSVSREKKERFSLILESASTNQTSMYLCATRRGPNEKLFFGSGTQLSVL.

This clonotype was observed many times. Here the CDR3 DNA reads TGCAGTGCTAGAGATCGTGGCGGTCCCTACAATGAGCAGTTCTTC. It translates to CSARDRGGPYNEQFF. This rearrangement joins TRBV20-1 to TRBJ2-1; D remains ambiguous. V gave up 0 bases and J gave up 2 bases, with 11 bases separating them. Germline V gene lookup returns CDR1 DFQATT and CDR2 SNEGSKA (reference sequence). This CDR3 has 15 amino acids.

This rearrangement joins TRBV6-1 to TRBJ2-1; 9 bases match TRBD2. Germline CDR1 reads MNHNS; CDR2 reads SASEGT. After removal of 5 bases from V and 2 bases from J, the junction contained 4 bases not matched to a gene. The CDR3 is made up of 15 amino acids. As DNA, the CDR3 is TGTGCCAGCAGTCAGACTAGCGGTACCTACAATGAGCAGTTCTTC. Protein product: CASSQTSGTYNEQFF.

The sample holds many counts of this clonotype. CDR3 protein: CSANRADSYNEQFF. The CDR3 DNA is TGCAGTGCTAACAGAGCCGACTCCTACAATGAGCAGTTCTTC. V gene TRBV20-1 combines with J gene TRBJ2-1; D is uncertain. V was cut by 4 bases and J by 0 bases, with 10 bases left in between. Per the germline V gene, CDR1 is DFQATT and CDR2 is SNEGSKA (reference sequence). The CDR3 is 14 residues long.

This clonotype has ten or more counts. The chain has TRBV18 and TRBJ2-2; tentative D call: TRBD2 (6 bases). V was cut by 3 bases and J by 7 bases, with 12 bases left in between. The germline V gene encodes CDR1 KGHSH and CDR2 LQKENI. The CDR3 is made up of 14 amino acids. In DNA, the CDR3 is TGTGCCAGCTCACCGGGGCGGGATCGCGGGGAGCTGTTTTTT. This sequence encodes CASSPGRDRGELFF.

This clonotype has more than one count but fewer than ten. V and J are TRBV4-2 and TRBJ2-6, with D possibly TRBD1 on 6 matching bases. Per the germline V gene, CDR1 is LGHNA and CDR2 is YNFKEQ. Trimming took off 2 bases at V and 2 bases at J, with 16 bases between the two ends. The CDR3 has 18 residues. CDR3 in amino acids: CASSQNFRNRAGANVLTF. The CDR3 DNA follows: TGTGCCAGCAGCCAAAACTTTAGAAACAGGGCTGGGGCCAACGTCCTGACTTTC.

There are a few counts of this clonotype. The J gene is TRBJ2-3, the V gene TRBV7-8; D is possibly TRBD2 (5 bases). The CDR3 length is 15 residues. CDR1 SGHVS and CDR2 FQNEAQ come from the germline V gene. V was clipped by 2 bases and J by 4 bases, with 13 bases between them. Here the CDR3 DNA reads TGTGCCAGCAGCTTAATGGGAGCAGGCCCAGATACGCAGTATTTT. This sequence encodes CASSLMGAGPDTQYF.

The genes are TRBV23-1 and TRBJ2-1; perhaps TRBD1 as D (6 bases). TRBV23-1 is an ORF, with its function uncertain. V was clipped by 1 base and J by 11 bases, with 18 bases between them. The CDR3 has 15 amino acids. CDR3 bases: TGCGCCAGCAGTCAATATTTGGGACATAGATCTCAGCAGTTCTTC. It codes for CASSQYLGHRSQQFF.

Only a few counts were recorded for this clonotype. The chain combines TRBV6-6 with TRBJ2-3, with a tentative D call TRBD1 (6 bases). This CDR3 spans 16 amino acids. V lost 0 bases and J lost 0, with 10 bases in between. The germline V gene has CDR1 MNHNY and CDR2 SVGAGI (reference sequence). CDR3 nucleotide sequence: TGTGCCAGCAGTTACTCGTGGACAGATAGCACAGATACGCAGTATTTT. It encodes CASSYSWTDSTDTQYF.